This T cell receptor beta chain came from a study of shared clonotypes between healthy human individuals. The CDR3 loop spans 14 amino acids. Germline-derived CDR1 and CDR2 are SGHRS and YFSETQ. V trimming: 4 bases; J trimming: 6 bases; junction bases outside the gene matches: 8. Assay used: immunoSEQ multiplex PCR; TCRdb lists only in-frame clones, some missing. Of about 600,000 clones in the sample, around 77% were seen once. The chain employs TRBV5-1 and TRBJ1-2; 8 nucleotides align to TRBD1. The clonotype was recovered from a woman aged 40-49 years in good health. Some clones in this sample may be carry-over from other donors' samples. The sequenced sample was PBMCs. The CDR3 coding sequence is TGCGCCAGCAGCACCGGACAGGGAAGGAATGGCTACACCTTC. This translates into CASSTGQGRNGYTF. Together with reference TRBV5-1 and TRBJ1-2, the CDR3 gives the full variable domain: KAGVTQTPRYLIKTRGQQVTLSCSPISGHRSVSWYQQTPGQGLQFLFEYFSETQRNKGNFPGRFSGRQFSNSRSEMNVSTLELGDSALYLCASSTGQGRNGYTFGSGTRLTVV.